This T cell receptor (beta chain) originates from a study of blood T cells in healthy people across ages. Trimming stripped 6 bases from V and 2 bases from J, with 17 bases between. The CDR3 consists of 15 residues. Germline V gene sequence: CDR1 DFQATT, CDR2 SNEGSKA (reference sequence). Then a second PCR, running roughly 7 to 11 cycles, was carried out with a sample-barcoded 5' primer and a J-beta primer mix. TCRdb analysed the 5' RACE reads with MiXCR anew, one entry per CDR3 protein. This sample has hundreds of thousands of distinct CDR3 sequences, with 35% to 40% found just once. This chain connects TRBV20-1 to TRBJ2-1; D possibly corresponds to TRBD2 (7 bases). Sequences were obtained from blood. This TCR derives from a man aged 18 to 29 in good health. DNA of the CDR3: TGCAGTGCCCATGGGGGGGCGAGTACCTACAATGAGCAGTTCTTC. This translates into CSAHGGASTYNEQFF.